This T cell receptor beta chain was documented in a study of blood T cell repertoires in COVID-19 (dated by TCRdb to the early 2020s). About the study as a whole: Samples covering the acute and convalescent phases of COVID-19 were provided by collaborators in the United States, Italy and Spain. Samples were obtained from the ongoing ImmuneRACE study (first 160 participants) and from 1,254 subjects provided by 6 global collaborators. The sample metadata nearly always contained a de-identified subject ID, COVID-19 status, age in years and sex. The repertoires were made available in a free public database intended to serve as a resource for research on the immune response to SARS-CoV-2. The dataset comprised deeply sampled blood TCRbeta repertoires from subjects exposed to, actively infected with, or recovered from COVID-19. Where available, HLA class I and class II types were obtained from metadata supplied by the sample provider rather than from assay-based typing. The prospective study material was composed of cDNA or gDNA derived from T cells, B-cell-depleted T cells, or PBMCs. Overall study outcomes, separate from this receptor: The amount of clinical and demographic metadata varied by source and participant and was provided uncurated.

Whole blood was collected in K2EDTA tubes by collaborating institutions according to the institutions' own protocols. For TCRbeta analysis, collaborators shipped samples as frozen whole blood, isolated PBMCs, or DNA extracted from either of those sample types. The immunoSEQ Assay, a bias-controlled multiplex PCR, was used to amplify TCRbeta CDR3 regions from genomic DNA. Per the source publication's procedure: Within the assay, amplification of reference gene primers was used to estimate how many nucleated cells each sample contained. Sequence reads were collapsed and filtered to measure the absolute abundance of every unique TCRbeta CDR3 rearrangement. Productive Simpson clonality was computed per sample as the square root of Simpson's diversity index over productive rearrangements. Drawn from immuneACCESS, this table holds only the in-frame rearrangements with V and J called that TCRdb kept. Clones are partly lost; checked studies trace under half to an unresolved V gene and leave the rest unexplained. The V and J calls and clone size were taken over from that table, and D and trimming were inferred from the DNA. The sample table lists approximately 70,000 clones, around 88% of them with a count of one. Over 6% of the sample rests with the top ten.

V is clipped by 3 bases and J by 4 bases, and the sequence between their germline boundaries is 13 bases long. CDR1 and CDR2 were assigned from the germline V gene (reference sequence) as LNHDA and SQIVND. Spanning cysteine to phenylalanine, the CDR3 consists of 15 amino acids. The DNA shown is the 45-base CDR3, in frame from base 1. As concerns this clone: Its antigen specificity is not known. No clone much larger than this one lies a single base away; base qualities are absent.

The specimen sequenced was peripheral blood. The TCR originated in a woman aged 70-85 years with acute or convalescent COVID-19. Here the chain combines TRBV19 and TRBJ1-5, and the D gene may be TRBD1, 5 bases matching. The DNA sequence follows: TGTGCCAGTAGTATGGGAGGGGAAGGGAATCAGCCCCAGCATTTT. Its coded protein is CASSMGGEGNQPQHF.